Shown below are 5 T cell receptor beta chains from a single sample sequenced in a study of T cell responses to AZD1222 COVID-19 vaccine (dated by TCRdb to the early 2020s). The time point label corresponds to: about 28 days (+/-7) after the second vaccine dose. Libraries were built with the immunoSEQ multiplex PCR assay. The immuneACCESS repertoire file appears here via TCRdb, limited to in-frame rearrangements. These files lack a portion of the clones; in checked studies, under half of the deficit traces to unresolved V genes, and the cause of the others is not known. Counted in this sample were approximately 100,000 clones; roughly 86% of them appeared once. About 9.4% of the sample is held by the ten biggest clonotypes. The sample here was peripheral blood, taken 28 days after the second AZD1222 dose. The receptors stem from an adult who received the AZD1222 COVID-19 vaccine.

The chain joins TRBV27 to TRBJ2-3; a possible D gene is TRBD1 (6 bases). Germline V CDR1 and CDR2: MNHEY, SMNVEV (reference sequence). The germline V and J ends were trimmed by 7 bases and 2 bases, with 13 bases remaining between them. The CDR3 consists of 14 residues. CDR3 in amino acids: CASTAGTPTDTQYF. As DNA, the CDR3 is TGTGCCAGCACCGCCGGGACACCCACAGATACGCAGTATTTT.

The chain carries TRBV30 and TRBJ2-7; 10 bases align to TRBD2. Trimming cost V 0 bases and J 5 bases; bases outside gene matches: 7. The germline gives CDR1 GTSNPN, CDR2 SVGIG (reference sequence). The CDR3 loop spans 15 amino acids. CDR3 amino acids: CAWSVRLAGAHEQYF. The CDR3 coding sequence is TGTGCCTGGAGTGTACGCCTAGCGGGAGCCCACGAGCAGTACTTC.

V gene TRBV5-1 combines with J gene TRBJ1-1; no clear D gene. Germline V gene sequence: CDR1 SGHRS, CDR2 YFSETQ. V gave up 5 bases and J gave up 5 bases, with 13 bases separating them. The CDR3 covers 13 residues. This CDR3 is CASSAFGSTEAFF. The CDR3 DNA follows: TGCGCCAGCAGTGCTTTTGGGTCGACTGAAGCTTTCTTT. Drawing the rest from reference TRBV5-1 and TRBJ1-1, the complete variable domain is KAGVTQTPRYLIKTRGQQVTLSCSPISGHRSVSWYQQTPGQGLQFLFEYFSETQRNKGNFPGRFSGRQFSNSRSEMNVSTLELGDSALYLCASSAFGSTEAFFGQGTRLTVV.

This chain links TRBV19 with TRBJ2-7; 7 bases align to TRBD1. Germline trimming cut 7 bases from V and 3 bases from J; bases unmatched to any gene: 6. CDR3 length equals 13 residues. Germline CDR1 reads LNHDA; CDR2 reads SQIVND (reference sequence). CDR3 amino acids: CASKGTEGYEQYF. The CDR3 DNA follows: TGTGCCAGTAAAGGGACAGAGGGCTACGAGCAGTACTTC.

This clone was found once. The CDR3 spells CATSDSGTGNQPQHF. The CDR3, as DNA: TGTGCCACCAGTGATTCCGGGACCGGGAATCAGCCCCAGCATTTT. The J gene is TRBJ1-5, the V gene TRBV24-1; a weak D match, TRBD1 (5 bases). Looked up from germline, CDR1 is KGHDR and CDR2 is SFDVKD. The CDR3 is made up of 15 amino acids. The V end lost 2 bases, the J end lost 4 bases, and 11 bases lay between the germline ends.